This T cell receptor (beta chain) was sequenced during a study of blood T cell repertoires in COVID-19. Per the original data handling: It was from reference gene primer amplification that nucleated cell counts were estimated. Repertoires were generated with immunoSEQ multiplex PCR, while TCRdb's copy carries only in-frame clones and drops some. Clone size and V and J calls were adopted from that table, with D and trimming inferred from the DNA. This table holds roughly 76,000 clones, about 88% found once. This clone was counted once. Germline V gene data show CDR1 as LNHDA and CDR2 as SQIVND (reference sequence). With 5 bases removed from V and 4 bases from J, the gap between germline ends came to 6 bases. The CDR3 has 12 residues.

What was sequenced was peripheral blood. The TCR comes from a man in his fifties or sixties with acute or convalescent COVID-19. The chain couples TRBV19 to TRBJ1-5; no definite D call. The CDR3 DNA reads TGTGCCAGTAGTCGGAGGAATCAGCCCCAGCATTTT. Protein: CASSRRNQPQHF.